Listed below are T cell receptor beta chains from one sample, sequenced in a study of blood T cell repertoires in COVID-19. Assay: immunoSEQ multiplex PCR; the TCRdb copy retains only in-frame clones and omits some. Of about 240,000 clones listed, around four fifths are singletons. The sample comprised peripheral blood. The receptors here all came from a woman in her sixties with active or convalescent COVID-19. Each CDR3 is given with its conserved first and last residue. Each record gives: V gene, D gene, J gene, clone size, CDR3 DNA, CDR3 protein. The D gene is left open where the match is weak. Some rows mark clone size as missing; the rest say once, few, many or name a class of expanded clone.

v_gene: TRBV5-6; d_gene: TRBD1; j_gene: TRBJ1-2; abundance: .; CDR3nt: TGTGCCAGCAGCTTGGGTCAGGGGGTTTATGGCTACACCTTC; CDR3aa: CASSLGQGVYGYTF
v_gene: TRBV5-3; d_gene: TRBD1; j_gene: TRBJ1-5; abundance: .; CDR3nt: TGTGCCAGAAGCTTCCCCTCACCAAGACAGGGGAATCAGCCCCAGCATTTT; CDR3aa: CARSFPSPRQGNQPQHF
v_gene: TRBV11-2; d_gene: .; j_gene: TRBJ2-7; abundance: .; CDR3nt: TGTGCCAGCAGCTTAGCTGGCGGAGCTACCTACGAGCAGTACTTC; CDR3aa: CASSLAGGATYEQYF
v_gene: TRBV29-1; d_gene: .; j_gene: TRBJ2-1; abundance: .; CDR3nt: TGCAGCGTTGTTTCCGCGAGCTCCTACAATGAGCAGTTCTTC; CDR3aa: CSVVSASSYNEQFF
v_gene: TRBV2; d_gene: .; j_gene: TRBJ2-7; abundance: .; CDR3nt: TGTGCCAGCAGTAACAGGGTTCTTTTCTACGAGCAGTACTTC; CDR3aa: CASSNRVLFYEQYF
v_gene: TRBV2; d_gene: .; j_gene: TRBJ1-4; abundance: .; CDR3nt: TGTGCCAGCAGGGACTCAGGGAGGAGGGATGAAAAACTGTTTTTT; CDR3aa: CASRDSGRRDEKLFF
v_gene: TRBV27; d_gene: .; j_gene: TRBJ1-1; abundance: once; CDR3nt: TGTGCCAGCAGGGACACATTGAACACTGAAGCTTTCTTT; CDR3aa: CASRDTLNTEAFF
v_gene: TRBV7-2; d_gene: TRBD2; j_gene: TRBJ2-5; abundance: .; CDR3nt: TGTGCCAGCAGCCCCGGGACTAGCGGGGGGGCCCGAGAGACCCAGTACTTC; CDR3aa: CASSPGTSGGARETQYF
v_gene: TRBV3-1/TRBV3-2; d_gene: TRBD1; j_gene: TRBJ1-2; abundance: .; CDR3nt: TGTGCCAGCAGCCAACATGGACAGGGTCCCTATGGCTACACCTTC; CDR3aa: CASSQHGQGPYGYTF
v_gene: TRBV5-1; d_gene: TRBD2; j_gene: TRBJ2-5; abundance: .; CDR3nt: TGCGCCAGCAGCTTGGGCTCGCGCGGGGGGGCCCAAGAGACCCAGTACTTC; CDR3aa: CASSLGSRGGAQETQYF
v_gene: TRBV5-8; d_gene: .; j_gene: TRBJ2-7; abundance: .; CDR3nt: TGTGCCAGCCAACGGACAAACGAGCAGTACTTC; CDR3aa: CASQRTNEQYF
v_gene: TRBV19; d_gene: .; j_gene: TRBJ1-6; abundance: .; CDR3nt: TGTGCCAGTAGTATTTCGGGAGAGGGGCGCTCCTATAATTCACCCCTCCACTTT; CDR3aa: CASSISGEGRSYNSPLHF
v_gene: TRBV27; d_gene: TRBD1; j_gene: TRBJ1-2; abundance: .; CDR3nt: TGTGCCAGCAGTTGGACAGGGAGTTGGGTCTATGGCTACACCTTC; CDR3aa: CASSWTGSWVYGYTF
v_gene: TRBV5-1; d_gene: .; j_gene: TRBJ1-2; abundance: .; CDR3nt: TGCGCCAGCAGCCCGAATGCAGGGGTTAACTATGGCTACACCTTC; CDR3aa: CASSPNAGVNYGYTF
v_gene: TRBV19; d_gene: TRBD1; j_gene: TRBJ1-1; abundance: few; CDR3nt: TGTGCCAGTAGCCCCATGCAGGGGGCGAACACTGAAGCTTTCTTT; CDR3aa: CASSPMQGANTEAFF
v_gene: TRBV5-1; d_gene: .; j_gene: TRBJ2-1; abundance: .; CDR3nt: TGCGCCAGCAGCCTGGGTGGGGTTACTAGCTGGGATGAGCAGTTCTTC; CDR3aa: CASSLGGVTSWDEQFF
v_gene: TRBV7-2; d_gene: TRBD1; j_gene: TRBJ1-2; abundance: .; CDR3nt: TGTGCCAGCAGCCTCGGGACAGGGGTGAGCTATGGCTACACCTTC; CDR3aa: CASSLGTGVSYGYTF
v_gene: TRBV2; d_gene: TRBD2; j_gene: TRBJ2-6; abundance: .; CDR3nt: TGTGCCAGCATAAGGGACGGGAGGAACTCTGGGGCCAACGTCCTGACTTTC; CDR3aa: CASIRDGRNSGANVLTF
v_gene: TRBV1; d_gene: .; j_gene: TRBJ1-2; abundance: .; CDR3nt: TGCACCAGCAGCCAAGATCAAGTGGGGGACAGGGGGTTATGTTGGAGTGGCTACACCTTC; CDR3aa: CTSSQDQVGDRGLCWSGYTF
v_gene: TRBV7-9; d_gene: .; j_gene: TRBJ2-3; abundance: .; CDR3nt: TGTGCCAGCAGCTTATGGGACACCTTCACAGATACGCAGTATTTT; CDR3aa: CASSLWDTFTDTQYF
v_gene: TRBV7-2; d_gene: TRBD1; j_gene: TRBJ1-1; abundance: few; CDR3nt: TGTGCCAGCAGCATAAGGACAGGGGAGAACACTGAAGCTTTCTTT; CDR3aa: CASSIRTGENTEAFF
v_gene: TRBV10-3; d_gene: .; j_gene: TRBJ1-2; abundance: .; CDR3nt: TGTGCCATCAGTGCTCGGGAAAGGGATGGAGGCTACACCTTC; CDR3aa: CAISARERDGGYTF
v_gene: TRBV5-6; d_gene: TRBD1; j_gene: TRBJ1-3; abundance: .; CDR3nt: TGTGCCAGCAGCTTGCTACAGGGGGGAAACACCATATATTTT; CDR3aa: CASSLLQGGNTIYF
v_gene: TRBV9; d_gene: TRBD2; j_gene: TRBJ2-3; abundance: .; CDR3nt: TGTGCCAGCAGCGTCGGTCGGCGGGGGGGCGTAGATACGCAGTATTTT; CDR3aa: CASSVGRRGGVDTQYF
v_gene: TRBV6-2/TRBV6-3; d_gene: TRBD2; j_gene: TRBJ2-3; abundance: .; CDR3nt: TGTGCCAGCAGTGGGCGACTAGCGGGGTTTACAGATACGCAGTATTTT; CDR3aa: CASSGRLAGFTDTQYF
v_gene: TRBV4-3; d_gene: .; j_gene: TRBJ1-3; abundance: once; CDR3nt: TGCGCCAGCAGCCAAGATAGGTCAGGGGTTGGAAACACCATATATTTT; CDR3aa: CASSQDRSGVGNTIYF